Reported below is one T cell receptor (beta chain). The antigen remains undetermined. Trimming removed 5 bases at V and 4 bases at J, with 11 bases between. Looked up from germline, CDR1 is SGHDN and CDR2 is FVKESK. The CDR3 is made up of 13 amino acids. This entry belongs to a study of a mutant IDH1 vaccine in newly diagnosed glioma. Study background: Mean patient age was approximately 40 years; around 60% were male and roughly 38% female.

The method was immunoSEQ multiplex PCR; TCRdb's version includes in-frame clones alone and lacks a portion of them. This table holds around 57,000 clones, around 84% found once. The time point is: week 35, safety follow-up. Each vaccine dose was 300 ug of mutant IDH1 20-mer peptide, with topical imiquimod. The material sequenced was PBMCs, taken from a glioma patient whose treatment included an IDH1 peptide vaccine. This TCR derives from a man aged 25 to 45 with glioma. The chain carries TRBV14 and TRBJ1-2, with D hard to call. DNA of the CDR3: TGTGCCAGCAGCGAAGGACGGCTCTATGGCTACACCTTC. This translates into CASSEGRLYGYTF.